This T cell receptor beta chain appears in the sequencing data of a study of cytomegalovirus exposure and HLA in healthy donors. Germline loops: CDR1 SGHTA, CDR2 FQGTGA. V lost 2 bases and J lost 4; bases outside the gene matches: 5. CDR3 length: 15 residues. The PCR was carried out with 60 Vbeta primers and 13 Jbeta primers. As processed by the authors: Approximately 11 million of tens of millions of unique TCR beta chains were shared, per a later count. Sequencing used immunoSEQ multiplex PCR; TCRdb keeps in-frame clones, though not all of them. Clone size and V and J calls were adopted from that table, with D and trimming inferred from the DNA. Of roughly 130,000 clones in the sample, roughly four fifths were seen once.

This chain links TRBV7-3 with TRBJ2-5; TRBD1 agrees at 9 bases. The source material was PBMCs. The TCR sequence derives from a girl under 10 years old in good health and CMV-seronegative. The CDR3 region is CASSLYRGRLETQYF. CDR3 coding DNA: TGTGCCAGCAGCTTATACAGGGGGCGCCTAGAGACCCAGTACTTC. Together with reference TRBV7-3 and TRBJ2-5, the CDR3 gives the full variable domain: GAGVSQTPSNKVTEKGKYVELRCDPISGHTALYWYRQSLGQGPEFLIYFQGTGAADDSGLPNDRFFAVRPEGSVSTLKIQRTERGDSAVYLCASSLYRGRLETQYFGPGTRLLVL.